One sample yielded the 19 T cell receptor beta chains listed below, sequenced in a study of blood T cell repertoires in COVID-19. Sequenced by immunoSEQ multiplex PCR; TCRdb stores in-frame clones only, minus some. The sample consists of under 300,000 clones, roughly 90% of them appearing once. Sequencing was done on a sample of PBMCs or T cells enriched from blood (not recorded which). The receptors here all came from a woman younger than 45 who had recovered from COVID-19.

The chain uses TRBV29-1 and TRBJ2-1; 7 bases line up with TRBD2. This CDR3 comprises 15 residues. CDR1 and CDR2 from the germline V gene are SQVTM and ANQGSEA. The ends lost 7 bases at V and 4 bases at J; junction bases unmatched: 13. The CDR3 DNA sequence: TGCAGCGGTGCCGGGTCGTGGCGGGGGTACAATGAGCAGTTCTTC. Protein: CSGAGSWRGYNEQFF.

V gene TRBV24-1 combines with J gene TRBJ2-3; 10 bases are a match to TRBD2. V lost 5 bases to trimming and J lost 0 bases; unmatched junction nucleotides: 7. The CDR3 has 17 residues. Looked up from germline, CDR1 is KGHDR and CDR2 is SFDVKD. CDR3 DNA: TGTGCCACCAGTGTCCCTAGCGGGGGAGTTAGCACAGATACGCAGTATTTT. Protein: CATSVPSGGVSTDTQYF.

The chain employs TRBV28 and TRBJ1-3, with a weak D call TRBD1 (5 bases). With 4 bases removed from V and 6 bases from J, the gap between germline ends came to 13 bases. Germline V gene data show CDR1 as MDHEN and CDR2 as SYDVKM. This CDR3 comprises 14 residues. In DNA, the CDR3 is TGTGCCAGCAGTTCTACAGGAAAGGAAAACACCATATATTTT. Protein: CASSSTGKENTIYF.

The chain recombines TRBV6-5 with TRBJ2-1; 8 bases map to TRBD1. Losses at the gene ends were 7 bases for V and 2 bases for J; bases not matched to a gene: 4. The CDR3 is 14 amino acids. CDR1 is MNHEY and CDR2 is SVGAGI in the germline V gene. The CDR3 coding sequence is TGTGCCAGCACTGCGGACAGGGCCTACAATGAGCAGTTCTTC. Translation: CASTADRAYNEQFF.

This rearrangement joins TRBV27 to TRBJ1-1; perhaps TRBD1 as D (6 bases). V was cut by 1 base and J by 2 bases, with 14 bases left in between. CDR3 size: 16 residues. The V gene's germline CDR1 is MNHEY and CDR2 SMNVEV (reference sequence). The CDR3 here is CASSLFRTAINTEAFF. The CDR3 DNA follows: TGTGCCAGCAGTTTATTTCGGACAGCGATAAACACTGAAGCTTTCTTT.

The rearrangement links TRBV11-3 to TRBJ2-1; D unclear. CDR3 size: 13 residues. In germline, CDR1 is SGHNT, CDR2 YENEEA. The V end lost 3 bases, the J end lost 9 bases, and 12 bases lay between the germline ends. This CDR3 is CASSFHPRIEQFF. The CDR3 bases are TGTGCCAGCAGCTTCCACCCTAGAATTGAGCAGTTCTTC.

V usage is TRBV7-8 and J usage is TRBJ2-1; 9 positions agree with TRBD2. Trimming took 6 bases from V and 13 from J; bases not matched to a gene: 10. This CDR3 contains 13 residues. Germline V gives CDR1 SGHVS, CDR2 FQNEAQ. The CDR3 DNA is TGTGCCAGCAGAGGGCGGGAGGGGACGCATCAGTTCTTC. Its protein is CASRGREGTHQFF.

The CDR3 bases are TGTGCCAGCCCCTCAGGCGCCGGGGGGGGTAATGAGCAGTTCTTC. Translated: CASPSGAGGGNEQFF. The J gene is TRBJ2-1, the V gene TRBV2; 8 positions agree with TRBD2. The V and J ends lost 8 bases and 7 bases, in that order; junction bases with no gene match: 13. In germline, CDR1 is SNHLY, CDR2 FYNNEI. The CDR3 totals 15 residues.

The rearrangement links TRBV19 to TRBJ1-2; weak D call: TRBD1 (6 bases). CDR1 and CDR2 from the germline V gene are LNHDA and SQIVND (reference sequence). V was trimmed by 3 bases and J by 8 bases, leaving 19 bases between them. The CDR3 sequence is 15 residues long. This CDR3 is CASSIFRDTPGGYTF. CDR3 bases: TGTGCCAGTAGTATTTTCCGGGACACCCCCGGCGGCTACACCTTC.

J is TRBJ2-1 and V is TRBV7-2; 8 bases are shared with TRBD1. V gave up 1 base and J gave up 6 bases; unmatched junction bases: 5. This CDR3 comprises 15 residues. The germline CDR1 and CDR2 sequences are SGHTA and FQGNSA. The CDR3 nucleotides read TGTGCCAGCAGCTTAGTGGCGGACAGGGTCAATGAGCAGTTCTTC. It translates to CASSLVADRVNEQFF.

This clone has a single count. CDR3 bases: TGTGCCATCAGTGATGTGGCAGGGGGCGTCTTTGGAGCTTTCTTT. Amino acids: CAISDVAGGVFGAFF. V and J are TRBV10-3 and TRBJ1-1; 8 bases fit TRBD1. Looked up from germline, CDR1 is ENHRY and CDR2 is SYGVKD. Unmatched junction bases numbered 13, after V lost 3 bases and J lost 10 bases. CDR3 length: 15 residues.

This clone was seen only once. The CDR3 loop reads CASSPETGHYEQYF. The CDR3 bases are TGTGCCAGCTCACCAGAGACAGGGCACTACGAGCAGTACTTC. The J gene is TRBJ2-7, the V gene TRBV18, with 7 positions matching TRBD1. Per the germline V gene, CDR1 is KGHSH and CDR2 is LQKENI. This CDR3 spans 14 amino acids. V shed 2 bases and J 3 bases; nucleotides not matched to a gene: 4.

The V call is TRBV9, the J call TRBJ2-2; 11 nucleotides align to TRBD1. Germline V gene sequence: CDR1 SGDLS, CDR2 YYNGEE. The CDR3 covers 15 residues. Trimming took 6 bases from V and 4 from J; bases not matched to a gene: 5. The CDR3 DNA sequence: TGTGCCAGCACCGCCGGGACAGGGGGCACCGGGGAGCTGTTTTTT. This sequence encodes CASTAGTGGTGELFF. Full variable domain (missing parts from reference TRBV9 and TRBJ2-2): DSGVTQTPKHLITATGQRVTLRCSPRSGDLSVYWYQQSLDQGLQFLIQYYNGEERAKGNILERFSAQQFPDLHSELNLSSLELGDSALYFCASTAGTGGTGELFFGEGSRLTVL.

This clone was seen once. The chain combines TRBV29-1 with TRBJ1-1; D unclear. This CDR3 comprises 14 residues. V was cut by 4 bases and J by 1 base, with 13 bases left in between. Germline CDR1 and CDR2: SQVTM and ANQGSEA. Here the CDR3 reads CSVVGSGGNTEAFF. For the CDR3, the DNA is TGCAGCGTTGTGGGGTCAGGAGGGAACACTGAAGCTTTCTTT.

The chain has TRBV7-2 and TRBJ2-5, with 9 bases aligning to TRBD2. This CDR3 is 17 amino acids long. V shed 5 bases, J shed 4 bases, and the junction held 14 bases outside the gene matches. Germline values: CDR1 SGHTA, CDR2 FQGNSA. CDR3 DNA sequence: TGTGCCAGCAGCCGGTCCCTAGCGGGGAGACGGGGAGAGACCCAGTACTTC. Translating gives CASSRSLAGRRGETQYF.

This chain links TRBV11-2 with TRBJ2-3; 7 bases map to TRBD1. The CDR3 contains 13 residues. Germline V gene lookup returns CDR1 SGHAT and CDR2 FQNNGV. The V segment lost 4 bases and the J segment 13 bases; nucleotides outside the gene matches: 11. The CDR3 DNA is TGTGCCAGCAGCTCCGACGGACAGGCCCTCAAGTATTTT. Its protein is CASSSDGQALKYF.

This sequence joins TRBV5-4 and TRBJ1-6; 8 nucleotides align to TRBD1. The V gene's germline CDR1 is SGHNT and CDR2 YYREEE (reference sequence). The CDR3 length is 13 residues. Unmatched junction bases numbered 3, after V lost 0 bases and J lost 13 bases. The CDR3 here is CASSLAGQAPLHF. The DNA for the CDR3 is TGTGCCAGCAGCTTGGCGGGACAGGCGCCCCTCCACTTT.

The chain is built from TRBV3-1 (or the pseudogene TRBV3-2) and TRBJ2-1; D not certain. Germline V gene sequence: CDR1 LGHDT, CDR2 YNNKEL (reference sequence). The CDR3 has 15 amino acids. The germline V and J ends were trimmed by 4 bases and 2 bases, with 12 bases remaining between them. The CDR3 loop reads CASSRKAETYNEQFF. CDR3 nucleotide sequence: TGTGCCAGCAGCCGAAAGGCGGAGACCTACAATGAGCAGTTCTTC.

This clone turned up a few times. The chain is built from TRBV5-1 and TRBJ1-2; the match to TRBD1 covers 8 bases. This CDR3 has 16 residues. The germline gives CDR1 SGHRS, CDR2 YFSETQ. J was trimmed by 3 bases and V by 3 bases; bases with no gene match: 10. The CDR3 region is CASSSISGGVYYGYTF. CDR3 nucleotide sequence: TGCGCCAGCAGCTCTATATCAGGGGGCGTTTACTATGGCTACACCTTC.